These 26 T cell receptor beta chains share one sample of origin, sequenced in a study of CD8 T cells in ankylosing spondylitis. For these receptors, no antigen is known. Findings and limits, study-wide: A motif in TCR beta, a set of under ten highly homologous variants, appeared characteristic of ankylosing spondylitis blood.

In TCRdb, the 5' RACE reads were re-called with MiXCR into one record per CDR3 protein. The table has 650,000 to 800,000 distinct CDR3 sequences, roughly 19% seen once. Source material: blood, either unsorted or a sorted T cell fraction (not recorded which). Receptors were obtained from a male donor with ankylosing spondylitis.

This chain joins TRBV5-1 and TRBJ2-2, with D perhaps TRBD1 (6 bases). The ends were cut back, 3 bases at V and 0 bases at J, with 21 bases in the middle. Germline V CDR1 and CDR2: SGHRS, YFSETQ. The CDR3 totals 19 residues. The CDR3 nucleotides are TGCGCCAGCAGCTCCACAGGGATACCGGTCGAGACGAACACCGGGGAGCTGTTTTTT. This gives the protein CASSSTGIPVETNTGELFF.

The genes are TRBV28 and TRBJ2-7, with D uncertain. V was clipped by 3 bases and J by 0 bases, with 9 bases between them. Germline CDR1 MDHEN, CDR2 SYDVKM. The CDR3 loop spans 14 amino acids. Here the CDR3 reads CASSLVQASYEQYF. DNA for the CDR3: TGTGCCAGCAGTTTGGTTCAGGCCTCCTACGAGCAGTACTTC.

This clonotype was counted a few times. The V and J genes are TRBV20-1 and TRBJ2-1; either TRBD1 or TRBD2 may fit D (5 bases each). V dropped 6 bases and J dropped 2 bases, with 11 bases sitting between them. CDR1 and CDR2 (germline): DFQATT, SNEGSKA (reference sequence). This CDR3 spans 13 amino acids. CDR3 loop: CSAPGPAYNEQFF. In DNA, the CDR3 is TGCAGTGCACCGGGACCAGCCTACAATGAGCAGTTCTTC.

This clonotype occurred a few times. The chain links TRBV2 to TRBJ2-4; 7 bases line up with TRBD2. The CDR3 runs to 16 residues. Germline loops: CDR1 SNHLY, CDR2 FYNNEI. The ends lost 2 bases at V and 1 base at J; junction bases unmatched: 5. CDR3 in DNA: TGTGCCAGCAGTGAATTCTCGCGGGAGGCCAAAAACATTCAGTACTTC. The encoded protein is CASSEFSREAKNIQYF.

The table lists this clonotype with a few counts. The chain joins TRBV15 to TRBJ2-7; TRBD1 might be the D (6 bases). Germline V gives CDR1 LNHNV, CDR2 YYDKDF (reference sequence). Trimming removed 0 bases at V and 3 bases at J, with 18 bases between. CDR3 size: 17 residues. The CDR3 DNA reads as TGTGCCACCAGCAGAGAACCGAAAACAGGGTTTAACTACGAGCAGTACTTC. It is translated as CATSREPKTGFNYEQYF.

This clonotype came up many times. J is TRBJ2-2 and V is TRBV9; perhaps TRBD2 as D (5 bases). Germline-derived CDR1 and CDR2 are SGDLS and YYNGEE. The CDR3 covers 14 residues. The V and J ends lost 0 bases and 7 bases respectively, with 10 bases between them. CDR3: CASSVGPEGGELFF. The CDR3 DNA is TGTGCCAGCAGCGTAGGGCCAGAGGGCGGGGAGCTGTTTTTT.

V gene TRBV20-1 combines with J gene TRBJ2-7; TRBD2 aligns across 9 bases. CDR3 length equals 15 residues. Trimming at V came to 3 bases and at J to 3 bases, leaving 9 bases not matched to a gene. Germline-derived CDR1 and CDR2 are DFQATT and SNEGSKA (reference sequence). CDR3 DNA: TGCAGTGCTAGGCTAGCGGGAAGGAACGGCTACGAGCAGTACTTC. Translating gives CSARLAGRNGYEQYF.

This clonotype has more than one count but fewer than ten. The gene calls are TRBV7-9 and TRBJ1-1; no clear D. V was clipped by 1 base and J by 1 base, with 13 bases between them. This CDR3 region has 16 residues. CDR1 and CDR2 from the germline V gene are SEHNR and FQNEAQ (reference sequence). The CDR3 protein is CASSLGGGRKNTEAFF. CDR3 bases: TGTGCCAGCAGCTTAGGTGGAGGGCGAAAGAACACTGAAGCTTTCTTT.

There are a few counts of this clonotype. The rearrangement joins TRBV9 to TRBJ2-7; 10 bases agree with TRBD2. Germline CDR1 SGDLS, CDR2 YYNGEE. The CDR3 extends over 15 amino acids. V trimming: 0 bases; J trimming: 5 bases; junction bases outside the gene matches: 5. The CDR3 is CASSVVAGGSHEQYF. CDR3 in DNA: TGTGCCAGCAGCGTAGTAGCGGGGGGTAGCCACGAGCAGTACTTC.

The chain uses TRBV20-1 and TRBJ2-5; TRBD2 matches at 7 bases. V trimming: 6 bases; J trimming: 0 bases; junction bases outside the gene matches: 13. Germline V gene sequence: CDR1 DFQATT, CDR2 SNEGSKA (reference sequence). The CDR3 runs to 16 residues. CDR3 region: CSAQGGASGNQETQYF. CDR3 in DNA: TGCAGTGCCCAGGGAGGGGCTAGCGGAAACCAAGAGACCCAGTACTTC.

The gene calls are TRBV5-5 and TRBJ2-3, with 7 bases that match TRBD1. Germline V gives CDR1 SGHKS, CDR2 YYEKEE (reference sequence). J was trimmed by 4 bases and V by 7 bases; bases with no gene match: 15. CDR3 length: 16 amino acids. The CDR3 loop is CASLTLGTAYSDTQYF. CDR3 nucleotides: TGTGCCAGCTTAACTCTTGGGACAGCGTACTCAGATACGCAGTATTTT.

This clonotype was found a few times. This chain uses TRBV20-1 with TRBJ2-7; D call uncertain. Between the trimmed V and J ends, which lost 6 bases and 0 bases, there was a span of 6 bases. Germline V gives CDR1 DFQATT, CDR2 SNEGSKA (reference sequence). This CDR3 contains 11 residues. The CDR3 loop is CSARSSYEQYF. In DNA, the CDR3 is TGCAGTGCCCGGTCCTCCTACGAGCAGTACTTC.

The chain links TRBV25-1 to TRBJ2-1; 9 nucleotides agree with TRBD2. The CDR3 covers 17 residues. Germline CDR1 reads MGHDK; CDR2 reads SYGVNS. After removal of 2 bases from V and 2 bases from J, the junction contained 7 bases not matched to a gene. The CDR3 nucleotides are TGTGCCAGCAGTGAAATCGAAGCGGGAGGTACCTACAATGAGCAGTTCTTC. Its translation is CASSEIEAGGTYNEQFF.

The chain carries TRBV24-1 and TRBJ2-7; 10 bases match TRBD2. The CDR3 is 15 amino acids. The germline CDR1 and CDR2 sequences are KGHDR and SFDVKD. J gave up 5 bases and V 2 bases, and 5 bases lay outside the gene matches. The CDR3 spells CATSDSSGRAHEQYF. The CDR3 nucleotides are TGTGCCACCAGTGATTCGAGCGGGAGGGCCCACGAGCAGTACTTC.

The table lists this clonotype with a few counts. This sequence joins TRBV20-1 and TRBJ2-6; unclear D gene. CDR3 length equals 15 residues. V was clipped by 1 base and J by 0 bases, with 7 bases between them. The germline gives CDR1 DFQATT, CDR2 SNEGSKA (reference sequence). CDR3 DNA: TGCAGTGCTAGAGTCCCGACCTCTGGGGCCAACGTCCTGACTTTC. This translates into CSARVPTSGANVLTF.

The chain uses TRBV5-1 and TRBJ2-2; D might be TRBD1 or TRBD2, each matching 6 bases. The CDR3 is 14 amino acids. CDR1 is SGHRS and CDR2 is YFSETQ in the germline V gene. Trimming pared 0 bases from V and 7 bases from J, leaving 10 bases between. The CDR3 DNA is TGCGCCAGCAGCTTGGAAGGGGGGATCGGGGAGCTGTTTTTT. Translating it yields CASSLEGGIGELFF.

This clonotype showed up just a few times. This rearrangement joins TRBV6-1 to TRBJ1-4, with 8 bases lining up with TRBD1. The CDR3 totals 16 residues. Looked up from germline, CDR1 is MNHNS and CDR2 is SASEGT. Trimming cost V 6 bases and J 3 bases; bases outside gene matches: 9. The CDR3 bases are TGTGCCAGCAGCTCTGACGGACAGGGTCCTAATGAAAAACTGTTTTTT. It specifies CASSSDGQGPNEKLFF.

This chain joins TRBV5-1 and TRBJ1-4, with TRBD1 matching 9 bases. CDR1 SGHRS and CDR2 YFSETQ come from the germline V gene. The length of the CDR3 is 14 residues. Germline trimming cut 2 bases from V and 8 bases from J; bases unmatched to any gene: 4. The CDR3 nucleotides are TGCGCCAGCAGCTTAGGGACAGGGCCGGAAAAACTGTTTTTT. This gives the protein CASSLGTGPEKLFF.

This clonotype was seen a few times. CDR3 in amino acids: CASSLTALAGPLQETQYF. In nucleotides, the CDR3 is TGTGCCAGCAGCTTAACGGCGCTAGCGGGACCCCTACAAGAGACCCAGTACTTC. The chain recombines TRBV7-3 with TRBJ2-5; 9 bases fit TRBD2. Trimming removed 0 bases from V and 2 bases from J; junction bases left unmatched: 10. This CDR3 is 18 amino acids long. Germline V gene data show CDR1 as SGHTA and CDR2 as FQGTGA.

This chain joins TRBV6-1 and TRBJ1-3; the D is unclear. V lost 7 bases and J lost 2, with 9 bases in between. Germline V CDR1 and CDR2: MNHNS, SASEGT. The CDR3 is made up of 13 amino acids. The DNA for the CDR3 is TGTGCCAGCATGTGGGCGACTGGAAACACCATATATTTT. Protein: CASMWATGNTIYF.

This rearrangement joins TRBV6-5 to TRBJ1-4; 7 positions agree with TRBD1. The junction had 5 bases not matched to a gene; V was cut back by 0 bases and J by 7 bases. The CDR3 has 15 amino acids. Germline V gene lookup returns CDR1 MNHEY and CDR2 SVGAGI. CDR3 in amino acids: CASSYSNRGPEKLFF. The CDR3 DNA is TGTGCCAGCAGTTACTCAAACAGGGGACCTGAAAAACTGTTTTTT.

The chain is built from TRBV19 and TRBJ2-7, with D possibly TRBD2 on 7 matching bases. V was cut by 4 bases and J by 5 bases, with 21 bases left in between. This CDR3 is 16 amino acids long. Germline CDR1 and CDR2: LNHDA and SQIVND (reference sequence). The CDR3 loop is CASSNPGARGNHEQYF. The CDR3, as DNA: TGTGCCAGTAGTAACCCGGGGGCGCGGGGGAATCACGAGCAGTACTTC.

This clonotype has a handful of counts. The chain has TRBV12-3 or TRBV12-4 and TRBJ1-3; D perhaps matches TRBD1 (5 bases). This CDR3 is built from 13 residues. V dropped 8 bases and J dropped 8 bases, with 16 bases sitting between them. This CDR3 is CASAPGERYTIYF. The CDR3 DNA reads TGTGCCAGCGCCCCGGGGGAGCGGTACACCATATATTTT.

This chain connects TRBV10-3 to TRBJ1-2, with TRBD1 matching over 9 bases. The J segment lost 3 bases and the V segment lost 4 bases, leaving 6 bases of the junction unmatched. From germline, CDR1 is ENHRY and CDR2 SYGVKD. The CDR3 covers 15 residues. Here the CDR3 reads CAISARDRADYGYTF. CDR3 in DNA: TGTGCCATCAGTGCCCGGGACAGGGCCGACTATGGCTACACCTTC.

In this sample, this clonotype turned up many times. The J gene is TRBJ2-4, the V gene TRBV12-3 or TRBV12-4; 8 bases map to TRBD1. J gave up 5 bases and V 4 bases, and 7 bases lay outside the gene matches. This CDR3 has 15 amino acids. CDR3 DNA: TGTGCCAGCAGTTCAACAGGGGGGTCAGAAAACATTCAGTACTTC. It is translated as CASSSTGGSENIQYF.

The rearrangement joins TRBV2 to TRBJ2-1, with D possibly matching TRBD1 (6 bases). Trimming left V 2 bases short and J 4 bases short, with 18 bases between. Germline values: CDR1 SNHLY, CDR2 FYNNEI. The CDR3 has 17 amino acids. The CDR3 protein is CASSESLAGDPYNEQFF. CDR3 DNA sequence: TGTGCCAGCAGTGAATCCCTCGCAGGGGATCCTTACAATGAGCAGTTCTTC. The full variable domain, in which reference TRBV2 and TRBJ2-1 provide the parts outside the CDR3, is EPEVTQTPSHQVTQMGQEVILRCVPISNHLYFYWYRQILGQKVEFLVSFYNNEISEKSEIFDDQFSVERPDGSNFTLKIRSTKLEDSAMYFCASSESLAGDPYNEQFFGPGTRLTVL.